The rows below give T cell receptor beta chains drawn from one sample of a study of PD-1 blockade in classical Hodgkin lymphoma. Libraries were prepared by immunoSEQ multiplex PCR; TCRdb keeps only in-frame clonotypes and omits some of them. This sample carries over 50,000 clones, 70% to 90% of them seen once, and the ten largest clones take about 8.3%. Source: peripheral blood mononuclear cells (PBMCs), taken before the fourth cycle of nivolumab. These receptors were taken from a human donor with classical Hodgkin lymphoma. Each CDR3 is given with its conserved first and last residue. The D gene is left open where the match is weak. Some rows mark clone size as missing; the rest say once, few, many or name a class of expanded clone.

v_gene: TRBV7-9
j_gene: TRBJ2-7
abundance: few
len: 13
d_gene: TRBD2
CDR3aa: CASSLYSGDEQYF
CDR3nt: TGTGCCAGCAGCCTCTATAGCGGGGATGAGCAGTACTTC

v_gene: TRBV25-1
j_gene: TRBJ2-5
abundance: NA
len: 17
d_gene: NA
CDR3aa: CASSDWSPGIMGETQYF
CDR3nt: TGTGCCAGCAGTGATTGGTCCCCAGGGATTATGGGAGAGACCCAGTACTTC

v_gene: TRBV5-1
j_gene: TRBJ2-3
abundance: NA
len: 15
d_gene: NA
CDR3aa: CASSEQGRGTDTQYF
CDR3nt: TGCGCCAGCAGCGAGCAGGGCAGGGGCACAGATACGCAGTATTTT

v_gene: TRBV5-6
j_gene: TRBJ2-5
abundance: once
len: 13
d_gene: NA
CDR3aa: CASSLWGLETQYF
CDR3nt: TGTGCCAGCAGCTTGTGGGGTTTGGAGACCCAGTACTTC

v_gene: TRBV7-8
j_gene: TRBJ1-1
abundance: NA
len: 14
d_gene: NA
CDR3aa: CASSLNVGYTEAFF
CDR3nt: TGTGCCAGCAGCTTAAACGTGGGATACACTGAAGCTTTCTTT

v_gene: TRBV5-6
j_gene: TRBJ1-1
abundance: NA
len: 15
d_gene: NA
CDR3aa: CASSLGRVPNTEAFF
CDR3nt: TGTGCCAGCAGCTTGGGGAGGGTCCCCAACACTGAAGCTTTCTTT

v_gene: TRBV5-1
j_gene: TRBJ2-7
abundance: NA
len: 14
d_gene: NA
CDR3aa: CASSLSRGAYEQYF
CDR3nt: TGCGCCAGCAGCTTGAGCCGCGGGGCCTACGAGCAGTACTTC

v_gene: TRBV7-9
j_gene: TRBJ2-2
abundance: NA
len: 16
d_gene: TRBD1
CDR3aa: CASSFRTGLGPGELFF
CDR3nt: TGTGCCAGCAGCTTTCGGACAGGTCTTGGTCCCGGGGAGCTGTTTTTT

v_gene: TRBV5-1
j_gene: TRBJ1-1
abundance: NA
len: 14
d_gene: TRBD1
CDR3aa: CASSPGQGNTEAFF
CDR3nt: TGCGCCAGCAGCCCCGGACAGGGGAACACTGAAGCTTTCTTT

v_gene: TRBV5-1
j_gene: TRBJ2-2
abundance: NA
len: 15
d_gene: NA
CDR3aa: CASSLEGDNTGELFF
CDR3nt: TGCGCCAGCAGCTTGGAGGGGGATAACACCGGGGAGCTGTTTTTT

v_gene: TRBV10-2
j_gene: TRBJ1-1
abundance: once
len: 14
d_gene: NA
CDR3aa: CASSELGGNTEAFF
CDR3nt: TGCGCCAGCAGTGAGCTCGGGGGGAACACTGAAGCTTTCTTT

v_gene: TRBV6-4
j_gene: TRBJ1-2
abundance: NA
len: 19
d_gene: TRBD1
CDR3aa: CASTWKRMTRDRTNYGYTF
CDR3nt: TGTGCCAGCACCTGGAAGCGGATGACGCGGGACAGGACAAACTATGGCTACACCTTC

v_gene: TRBV2
j_gene: TRBJ1-3
abundance: NA
len: 15
d_gene: NA
CDR3aa: CASRDTPATGNTIYF
CDR3nt: TGTGCCAGCAGGGACACACCCGCGACTGGAAACACCATATATTTT

v_gene: TRBV29-1
j_gene: TRBJ1-4
abundance: NA
len: 13
d_gene: NA
CDR3aa: CSAKDRLNEKLFF
CDR3nt: TGCAGCGCTAAGGACAGATTAAATGAAAAACTGTTTTTT

v_gene: TRBV6-5
j_gene: TRBJ1-2
abundance: NA
len: 15
d_gene: NA
CDR3aa: CASSPLPPSFYGYTF
CDR3nt: TGTGCCAGCAGCCCCCTTCCCCCCAGTTTCTATGGCTACACCTTC

v_gene: TRBV6-5
j_gene: TRBJ2-1
abundance: NA
len: 13
d_gene: TRBD1
CDR3aa: CATLGQGYNEQFF
CDR3nt: TGTGCCACTCTTGGACAGGGCTACAATGAGCAGTTCTTC

v_gene: TRBV5-1
j_gene: TRBJ2-1
abundance: once
len: 14
d_gene: NA
CDR3aa: CASSLQGQYNEQFF
CDR3nt: TGCGCCAGCAGCTTGCAGGGCCAATACAATGAGCAGTTCTTC

v_gene: TRBV2
j_gene: TRBJ1-5
abundance: NA
len: 14
d_gene: TRBD1
CDR3aa: CATNGQDGNQPQHF
CDR3nt: TGTGCCACGAACGGACAGGATGGCAATCAGCCCCAGCATTTT

v_gene: TRBV5-1
j_gene: TRBJ2-1
abundance: NA
len: 14
d_gene: NA
CDR3aa: CASSAGGRGVEQFF
CDR3nt: TGCGCCAGCAGCGCTGGGGGCCGAGGGGTTGAGCAGTTCTTC

v_gene: TRBV5-1
j_gene: TRBJ2-7
abundance: NA
len: 12
d_gene: NA
CDR3aa: CASSLGNGEQYF
CDR3nt: TGCGCCAGCAGCTTGGGGAACGGAGAGCAGTACTTC

v_gene: TRBV15
j_gene: TRBJ2-7
abundance: few
len: 16
d_gene: NA
CDR3aa: CATSSSERISYHEQYF
CDR3nt: TGTGCCACCAGCTCCTCCGAACGAATCTCCTACCACGAGCAGTACTTC

v_gene: TRBV30
j_gene: TRBJ1-3
abundance: NA
len: 14
d_gene: NA
CDR3aa: CASKLPGGIHTIYF
CDR3nt: TGTGCCTCAAAATTACCCGGAGGTATTCACACCATATATTTT

v_gene: TRBV7-9
j_gene: TRBJ1-5
abundance: NA
len: 19
d_gene: TRBD1
CDR3aa: CASSLAGTGGLTQNQPQHF
CDR3nt: TGTGCCAGCAGCTTAGCAGGGACAGGGGGCCTAACGCAAAATCAGCCCCAGCATTTT

v_gene: TRBV30
j_gene: TRBJ1-1
abundance: NA
len: 13
d_gene: NA
CDR3aa: CAWSQGGNTEAFF
CDR3nt: TGTGCCTGGAGTCAAGGGGGGAACACTGAAGCTTTCTTT

v_gene: TRBV4-2
j_gene: TRBJ2-1
abundance: NA
len: 17
d_gene: TRBD2
CDR3aa: CASSPLMWAGGVNEQFF
CDR3nt: TGTGCCAGCAGCCCCCTAATGTGGGCGGGGGGTGTTAATGAGCAGTTCTTC

v_gene: TRBV27
j_gene: TRBJ2-1
abundance: NA
len: 17
d_gene: NA
CDR3aa: CASSYEVGSRQESEQFF
CDR3nt: TGTGCCAGCAGTTATGAGGTGGGGTCAAGGCAAGAGAGTGAGCAGTTCTTC

v_gene: TRBV11-3
j_gene: TRBJ2-3
abundance: NA
len: 17
d_gene: TRBD2
CDR3aa: CASSSGLAGVGTDTQYF
CDR3nt: TGTGCCAGCAGCTCTGGACTAGCGGGGGTGGGCACAGATACGCAGTATTTT

v_gene: TRBV7-9
j_gene: TRBJ1-4
abundance: NA
len: 12
d_gene: NA
CDR3aa: CASSRQNEKLFF
CDR3nt: TGTGCCAGCAGCCGACAGAATGAAAAACTGTTTTTT

v_gene: TRBV5-1
j_gene: TRBJ1-1
abundance: NA
len: 14
d_gene: NA
CDR3aa: CASSLTGGLTEAFF
CDR3nt: TGCGCCAGCAGCCTTACGGGAGGTTTGACTGAAGCTTTCTTT

v_gene: TRBV6-5
j_gene: TRBJ1-1
abundance: NA
len: 14
d_gene: NA
CDR3aa: CASSYSSLDTEAFF
CDR3nt: TGTGCCAGCAGTTACTCTTCCTTAGACACTGAAGCTTTCTTT

v_gene: TRBV2
j_gene: TRBJ1-6
abundance: NA
len: 14
d_gene: NA
CDR3aa: CASSDRTNNSPLHF
CDR3nt: TGTGCCAGCAGTGACAGGACTAATAATTCACCCCTCCACTTT

v_gene: TRBV7-6
j_gene: TRBJ2-1
abundance: NA
len: 12
d_gene: NA
CDR3aa: CASSRPSAEQFF
CDR3nt: TGTGCCAGCAGCCGACCTTCGGCAGAGCAGTTCTTC

v_gene: TRBV7-9
j_gene: TRBJ1-5
abundance: NA
len: 14
d_gene: NA
CDR3aa: CASSPKGSNQPQHF
CDR3nt: TGTGCCAGCAGCCCCAAAGGGTCCAATCAGCCCCAGCATTTT

v_gene: TRBV9
j_gene: TRBJ2-7
abundance: NA
len: 16
d_gene: NA
CDR3aa: CASSEGGLAPFYEQYF
CDR3nt: TGTGCCAGCTCGGAAGGCGGCCTGGCCCCTTTCTACGAGCAGTACTTC

v_gene: TRBV19
j_gene: TRBJ1-6
abundance: NA
len: 14
d_gene: NA
CDR3aa: CASTEVGVSSPLHF
CDR3nt: TGTGCCAGTACCGAGGTAGGGGTTAGTTCACCCCTCCACTTT

v_gene: TRBV27
j_gene: TRBJ1-2
abundance: NA
len: 16
d_gene: NA
CDR3aa: CASSLGGVPLLYGYTF
CDR3nt: TGTGCCAGCAGTTTGGGGGGCGTCCCCCTTCTATATGGCTACACCTTC

v_gene: TRBV6-1
j_gene: TRBJ1-5
abundance: NA
len: 13
d_gene: NA
CDR3aa: CASSLLKYQPQHF
CDR3nt: TGTGCCAGCAGCTTATTAAAATATCAGCCCCAGCATTTT

v_gene: TRBV5-1
j_gene: TRBJ1-1
abundance: NA
len: 15
d_gene: TRBD1
CDR3aa: CASSLGQGPNTEAFF
CDR3nt: TGCGCCAGCAGCTTGGGACAGGGCCCGAACACTGAAGCTTTCTTT

v_gene: TRBV7-9
j_gene: TRBJ2-3
abundance: NA
len: 14
d_gene: TRBD1
CDR3aa: CASTPWTGTDTQYF
CDR3nt: TGTGCCAGCACCCCCTGGACAGGGACAGATACGCAGTATTTT

v_gene: TRBV7-3
j_gene: TRBJ2-6
abundance: once
len: 14
d_gene: NA
CDR3aa: CASSPSSGANVLTF
CDR3nt: TGTGCCAGCAGCCCCAGCTCTGGGGCCAACGTCCTGACTTTC

v_gene: TRBV5-1
j_gene: TRBJ2-2
abundance: few
len: 15
d_gene: TRBD1
CDR3aa: CASTLTGAGTGELFF
CDR3nt: TGCGCCAGCACCCTGACAGGGGCGGGGACCGGGGAGCTGTTTTTT

v_gene: TRBV5-1
j_gene: TRBJ1-1
abundance: NA
len: 13
d_gene: NA
CDR3aa: CASSLGHNTEAFF
CDR3nt: TGCGCCAGCAGCTTGGGGCACAACACTGAAGCTTTCTTT

v_gene: TRBV5-1
j_gene: TRBJ2-5
abundance: NA
len: 14
d_gene: TRBD1
CDR3aa: CASSLSGTGFEQYF
CDR3nt: TGCGCCAGCAGCTTGTCCGGGACAGGGTTTGAGCAGTACTTC

v_gene: TRBV10-3
j_gene: TRBJ1-2
abundance: few
len: 14
d_gene: TRBD1
CDR3aa: CAIGFRDRGFGYTF
CDR3nt: TGTGCCATCGGGTTCCGGGACAGGGGTTTTGGCTACACCTTC

v_gene: TRBV12-5
j_gene: TRBJ1-3
abundance: NA
len: 15
d_gene: NA
CDR3aa: CASGMRQGGRNTIYF
CDR3nt: TGTGCTAGTGGCATGAGGCAGGGAGGAAGAAACACCATATATTTT

v_gene: TRBV19
j_gene: TRBJ1-1
abundance: NA
len: 14
d_gene: NA
CDR3aa: CASRNPGPNTEAFF
CDR3nt: TGTGCCAGTAGAAACCCCGGGCCCAACACTGAAGCTTTCTTT

v_gene: TRBV10-1
j_gene: TRBJ2-7
abundance: NA
len: 13
d_gene: NA
CDR3aa: CASSEGQEDEQYF
CDR3nt: TGCGCCAGCAGTGAAGGCCAAGAGGACGAGCAGTACTTC

v_gene: TRBV5-4
j_gene: TRBJ2-5
abundance: NA
len: 16
d_gene: NA
CDR3aa: CASSLYHRVPAETQYF
CDR3nt: TGTGCCAGCAGCTTGTATCACAGGGTGCCGGCCGAGACCCAGTACTTC

v_gene: TRBV6-6
j_gene: TRBJ1-4
abundance: NA
len: 14
d_gene: TRBD1
CDR3aa: CASSSRGRSEKLFF
CDR3nt: TGTGCCAGCAGTTCCAGGGGGCGCAGTGAAAAACTGTTTTTT

v_gene: TRBV7-8
j_gene: TRBJ2-6
abundance: NA
len: 17
d_gene: NA
CDR3aa: CASSLALASAGANVLTF
CDR3nt: TGTGCCAGCAGCTTAGCCCTGGCTAGCGCTGGGGCCAACGTCCTGACTTTC

v_gene: TRBV19
j_gene: TRBJ2-1
abundance: NA
len: 14
d_gene: TRBD1
CDR3aa: CASSLGTVYNEQFF
CDR3nt: TGTGCCAGTAGCCTCGGGACAGTTTACAATGAGCAGTTCTTC

v_gene: TRBV9
j_gene: TRBJ2-2
abundance: NA
len: 17
d_gene: TRBD1
CDR3aa: CASSREGGAGFAGELFF
CDR3nt: TGTGCCAGCAGCAGGGAAGGGGGCGCGGGTTTCGCCGGGGAGCTGTTTTTT

v_gene: TRBV6-5
j_gene: TRBJ2-5
abundance: NA
len: 14
d_gene: NA
CDR3aa: CASSERGRQETQYF
CDR3nt: TGTGCCAGCAGTGAGAGGGGTCGCCAAGAGACCCAGTACTTC